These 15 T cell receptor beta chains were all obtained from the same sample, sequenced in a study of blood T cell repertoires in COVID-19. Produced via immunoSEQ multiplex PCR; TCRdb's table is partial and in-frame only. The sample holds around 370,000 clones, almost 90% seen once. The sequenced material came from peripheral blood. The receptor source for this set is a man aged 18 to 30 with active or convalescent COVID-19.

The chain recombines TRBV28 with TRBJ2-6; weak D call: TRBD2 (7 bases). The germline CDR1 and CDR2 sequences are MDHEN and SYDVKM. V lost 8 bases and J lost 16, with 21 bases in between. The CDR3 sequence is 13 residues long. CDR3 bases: TGTGCCAGCTCCCTAGGGGGGGGTGTCGTGCTGACTTTC. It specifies CASSLGGGVVLTF.

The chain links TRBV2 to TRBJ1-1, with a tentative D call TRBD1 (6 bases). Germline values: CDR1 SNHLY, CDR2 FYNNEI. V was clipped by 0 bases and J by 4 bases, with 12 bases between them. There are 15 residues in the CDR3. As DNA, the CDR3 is TGTGCCAGCAGTGAAGCGGGGGCGGGAGGCACTGAAGCTTTCTTT. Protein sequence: CASSEAGAGGTEAFF. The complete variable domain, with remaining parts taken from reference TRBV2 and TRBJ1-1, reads EPEVTQTPSHQVTQMGQEVILRCVPISNHLYFYWYRQILGQKVEFLVSFYNNEISEKSEIFDDQFSVERPDGSNFTLKIRSTKLEDSAMYFCASSEAGAGGTEAFFGQGTRLTVV.

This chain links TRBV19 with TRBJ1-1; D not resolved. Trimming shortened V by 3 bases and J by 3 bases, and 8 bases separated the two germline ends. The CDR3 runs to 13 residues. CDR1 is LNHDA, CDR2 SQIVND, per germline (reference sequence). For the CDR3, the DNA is TGTGCCAGTAGTATTCGGGTGGACACTGAAGCTTTCTTT. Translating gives CASSIRVDTEAFF. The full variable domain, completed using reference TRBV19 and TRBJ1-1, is DGGITQSPKYLFRKEGQNVTLSCEQNLNHDAMYWYRQDPGQGLRLIYYSQIVNDFQKGDIAEGYSVSREKKESFPLTVTSAQKNPTAFYLCASSIRVDTEAFFGQGTRLTVV.

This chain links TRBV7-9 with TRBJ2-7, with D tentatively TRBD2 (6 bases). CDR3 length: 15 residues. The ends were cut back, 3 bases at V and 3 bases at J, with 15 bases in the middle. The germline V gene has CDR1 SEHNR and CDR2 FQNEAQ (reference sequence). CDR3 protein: CASSFRGEGSYEQYF. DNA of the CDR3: TGTGCCAGCAGCTTCCGCGGGGAAGGGAGCTACGAGCAGTACTTC.

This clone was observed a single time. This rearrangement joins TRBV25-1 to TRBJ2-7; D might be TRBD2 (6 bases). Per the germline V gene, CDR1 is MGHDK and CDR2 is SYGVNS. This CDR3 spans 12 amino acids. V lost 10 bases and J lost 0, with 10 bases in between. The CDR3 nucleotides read TGTGCCACCCGGGGGAGCTCCTACGAGCAGTACTTC. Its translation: CATRGSSYEQYF.

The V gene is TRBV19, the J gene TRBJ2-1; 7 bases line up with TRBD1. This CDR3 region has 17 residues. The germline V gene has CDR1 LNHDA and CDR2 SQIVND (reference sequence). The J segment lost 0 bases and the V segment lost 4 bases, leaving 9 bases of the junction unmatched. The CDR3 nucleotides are TGTGCCAGTAGTAGGGTGGGGACAGCACGCTCCTACAATGAGCAGTTCTTC. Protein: CASSRVGTARSYNEQFF.

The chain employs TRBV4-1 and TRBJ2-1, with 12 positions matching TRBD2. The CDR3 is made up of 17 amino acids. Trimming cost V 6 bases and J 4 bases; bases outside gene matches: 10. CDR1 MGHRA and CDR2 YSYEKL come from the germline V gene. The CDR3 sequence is CASRVGLAGLVYNEQFF. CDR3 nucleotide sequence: TGCGCCAGCAGAGTGGGACTAGCGGGCTTAGTATACAATGAGCAGTTCTTC.

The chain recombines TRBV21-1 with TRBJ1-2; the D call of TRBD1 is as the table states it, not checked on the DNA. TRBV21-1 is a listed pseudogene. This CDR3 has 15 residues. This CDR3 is CASSKVTIGAIGYTF. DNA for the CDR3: TGTGCCAGCAGCAAGGTAACAATAGGGGCGATCGGCTACACCTTC.

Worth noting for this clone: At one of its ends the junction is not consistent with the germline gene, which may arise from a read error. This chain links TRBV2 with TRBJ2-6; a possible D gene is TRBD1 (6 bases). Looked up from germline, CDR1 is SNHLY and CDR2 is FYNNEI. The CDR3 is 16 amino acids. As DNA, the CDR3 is TGTGCCAGCAGTGGGGTCCCTAAGTCAGGGGCCAACGTGCTGACTTTC. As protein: CASSGVPKSGANVLTF.

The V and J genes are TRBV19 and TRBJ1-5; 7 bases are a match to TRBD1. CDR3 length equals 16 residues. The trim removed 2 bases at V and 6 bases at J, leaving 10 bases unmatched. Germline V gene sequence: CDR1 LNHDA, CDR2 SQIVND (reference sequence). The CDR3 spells CASSIYGTASGQPQHF. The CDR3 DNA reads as TGTGCCAGTAGTATATACGGGACAGCATCGGGTCAGCCCCAGCATTTT.

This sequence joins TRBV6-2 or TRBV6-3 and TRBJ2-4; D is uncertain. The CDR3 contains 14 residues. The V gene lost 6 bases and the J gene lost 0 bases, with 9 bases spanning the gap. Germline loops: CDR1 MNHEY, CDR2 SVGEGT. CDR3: CASSNGGAKNIQYF. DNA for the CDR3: TGTGCCAGCAGCAATGGCGGAGCCAAAAACATTCAGTACTTC.

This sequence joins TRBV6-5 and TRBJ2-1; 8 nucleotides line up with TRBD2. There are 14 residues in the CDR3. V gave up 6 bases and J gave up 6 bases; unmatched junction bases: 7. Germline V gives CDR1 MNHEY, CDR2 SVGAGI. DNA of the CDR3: TGTGCCAGCAGCACCGGCGGACTAGCCAATGAGCAGTTCTTC. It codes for CASSTGGLANEQFF.

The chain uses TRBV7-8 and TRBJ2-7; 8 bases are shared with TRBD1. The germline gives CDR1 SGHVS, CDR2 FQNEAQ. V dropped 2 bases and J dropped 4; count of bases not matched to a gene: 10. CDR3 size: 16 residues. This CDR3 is CASSLPTGQVTYEQYF. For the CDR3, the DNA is TGTGCCAGCAGCTTACCAACGGGACAGGTTACTTACGAGCAGTACTTC.

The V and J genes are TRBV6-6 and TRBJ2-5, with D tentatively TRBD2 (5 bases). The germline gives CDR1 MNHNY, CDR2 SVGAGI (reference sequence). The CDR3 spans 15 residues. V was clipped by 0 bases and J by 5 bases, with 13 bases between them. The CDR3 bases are TGTGCCAGCAGTTACTCCCCTTTGCCGGGGGAGACCCAGTACTTC. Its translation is CASSYSPLPGETQYF.

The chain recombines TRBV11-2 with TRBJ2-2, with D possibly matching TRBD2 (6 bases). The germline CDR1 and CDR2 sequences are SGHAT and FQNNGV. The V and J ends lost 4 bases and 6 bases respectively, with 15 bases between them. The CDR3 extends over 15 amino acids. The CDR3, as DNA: TGTGCCAGCAGCTCACGGGAGTCCCTTTCCGGGGAGCTGTTTTTT. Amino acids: CASSSRESLSGELFF.